This TCR beta chain was observed in a study of blood T cell dynamics during melanoma immunotherapy. About the research overall: Standard first-line treatment here was pembrolizumab or nivolumab plus ipilimumab in metastatic melanoma.

The sample's time point: week 3, after first cycle of checkpoint inhibitor. The CDR3 runs to 14 residues. V was clipped by 1 base and J by 1 base, with 8 bases between them. CDR1 and CDR2 from the germline V gene are MGHRA and YSYEKL. The assay received all extracted DNA from sorted CD8+ subsets. Data came from immunoSEQ multiplex PCR; TCRdb stores just in-frame clones and leaves some out. The top ten clones hold 0.21% of a sample with 15,000 or so clones, approximately 94% of them seen once. V is TRBV4-1 and J is TRBJ2-7; D uncertain. The receptor was derived from a human donor with melanoma. Sequencing was performed on effector memory CD8+ T cells from blood, taken from a patient treated with checkpoint blockade. The CDR3 coding sequence is TGCGCCAGCAGCCAAGTGATCTCTTCCTACGAGCAGTACTTC. It encodes CASSQVISSYEQYF.